Here is one T cell receptor beta chain with its context. The data derive from a study of low-dose radiotherapy and immunotherapy resistance in tumors. Across the study: For Cohort 1, fractions of 0.5 Gy were given every 2 weeks, reaching 6.5 Gy overall. Intravenous ipilimumab 1 mg/kg every six weeks was given with nivolumab 240 mg every two weeks. Cyclophosphamide went in intravenously at 200 mg/m2 every two weeks, one day before radiation and immunotherapy.

Covering alpha and beta chains, TRAV- and TRBV-specific primers were used for the first-strand cDNA. A constant-region primer paired with the V-primer adapter amplified TCRs over approximately 19 PCR cycles. In TCRdb, the reads were re-called with MiXCR into one record per CDR3 protein. The sample lists 64,000 or so distinct CDR3 sequences, roughly 29% occurring once. The sample's time point: before trial treatment. Patients qualified if they had advanced solid tumors that lacked tumor-infiltrating lymphocytes. The junction had 6 bases not matched to a gene; V was cut back by 6 bases and J by 7 bases. Germline assignment: CDR1 MDHEN and CDR2 SYDVKM. This CDR3 has 15 residues.

This chain joins TRBV28 and TRBJ1-6; 10 positions agree with TRBD1. The sequenced sample was PBMCs, obtained before treatment. The source is a male donor with rectosigmoid adenocarcinoma. DNA for the CDR3: TGTGCCAGCAGGGCGGGGACAGGGGACAATTCACCCCTCCACTTT. This encodes CASRAGTGDNSPLHF.